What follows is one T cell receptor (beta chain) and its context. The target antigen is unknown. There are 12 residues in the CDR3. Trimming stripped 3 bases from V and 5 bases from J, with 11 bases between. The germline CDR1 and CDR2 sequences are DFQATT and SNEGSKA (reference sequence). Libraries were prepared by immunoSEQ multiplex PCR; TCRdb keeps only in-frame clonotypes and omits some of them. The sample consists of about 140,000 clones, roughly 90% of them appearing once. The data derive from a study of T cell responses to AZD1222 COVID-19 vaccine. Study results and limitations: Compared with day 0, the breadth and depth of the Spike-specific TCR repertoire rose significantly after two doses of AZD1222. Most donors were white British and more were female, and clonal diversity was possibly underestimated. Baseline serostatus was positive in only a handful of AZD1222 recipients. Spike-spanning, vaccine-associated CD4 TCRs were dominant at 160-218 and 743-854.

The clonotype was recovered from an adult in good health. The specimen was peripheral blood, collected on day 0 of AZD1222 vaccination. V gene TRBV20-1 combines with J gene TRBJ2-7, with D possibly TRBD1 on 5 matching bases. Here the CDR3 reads CSASRQNDEQYF. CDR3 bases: TGCAGTGCTAGTCGACAGAATGACGAGCAGTACTTC.